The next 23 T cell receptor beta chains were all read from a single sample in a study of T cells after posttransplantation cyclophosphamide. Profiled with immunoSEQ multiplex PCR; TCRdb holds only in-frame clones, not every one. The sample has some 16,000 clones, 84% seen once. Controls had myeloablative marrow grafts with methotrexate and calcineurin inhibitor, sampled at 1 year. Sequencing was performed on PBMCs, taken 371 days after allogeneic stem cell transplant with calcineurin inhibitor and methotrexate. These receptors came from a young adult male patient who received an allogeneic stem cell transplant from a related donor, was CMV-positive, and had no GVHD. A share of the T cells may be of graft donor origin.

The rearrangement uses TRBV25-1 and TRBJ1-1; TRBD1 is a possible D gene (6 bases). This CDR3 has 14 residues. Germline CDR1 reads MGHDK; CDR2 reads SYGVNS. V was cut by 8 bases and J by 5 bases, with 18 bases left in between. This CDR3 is CASADLTGYTEAFF. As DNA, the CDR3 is TGTGCCAGCGCCGATCTAACAGGGTATACTGAAGCTTTCTTT.

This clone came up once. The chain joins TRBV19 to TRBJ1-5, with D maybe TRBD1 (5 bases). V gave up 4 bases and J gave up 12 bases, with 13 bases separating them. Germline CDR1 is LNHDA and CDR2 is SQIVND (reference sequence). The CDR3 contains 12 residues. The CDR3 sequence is CASSKIPGVQHF. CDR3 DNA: TGTGCCAGTAGTAAGATACCGGGGGTCCAGCATTTT.

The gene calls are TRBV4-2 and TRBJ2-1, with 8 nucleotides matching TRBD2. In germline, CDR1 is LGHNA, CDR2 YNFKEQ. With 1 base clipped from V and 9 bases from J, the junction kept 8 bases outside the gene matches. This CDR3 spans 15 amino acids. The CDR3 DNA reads TGTGCCAGCAGCCAAGTCAGGACTAGCAGGAGTGAGCAGTTCTTC. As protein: CASSQVRTSRSEQFF.

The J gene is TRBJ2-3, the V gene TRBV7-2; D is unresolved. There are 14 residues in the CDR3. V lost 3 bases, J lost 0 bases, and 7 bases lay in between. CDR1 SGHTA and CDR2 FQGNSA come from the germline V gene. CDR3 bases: TGTGCCAGCAGCTTTCTCCCTAGCACAGATACGCAGTATTTT. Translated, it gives CASSFLPSTDTQYF.

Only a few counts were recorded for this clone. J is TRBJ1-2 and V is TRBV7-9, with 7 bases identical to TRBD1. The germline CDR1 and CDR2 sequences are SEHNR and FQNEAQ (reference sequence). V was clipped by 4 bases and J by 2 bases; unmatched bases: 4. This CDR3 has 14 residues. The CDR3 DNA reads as TGTGCCAGCAGCTCGTCGACAGGGAACTATGGCTACACCTTC. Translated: CASSSSTGNYGYTF.

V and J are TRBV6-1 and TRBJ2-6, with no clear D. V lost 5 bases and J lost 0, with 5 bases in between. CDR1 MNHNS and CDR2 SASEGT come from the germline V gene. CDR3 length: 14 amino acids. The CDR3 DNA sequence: TGTGCCAGCAGTACTAACTCTGGGGCCAACGTCCTGACTTTC. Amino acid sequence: CASSTNSGANVLTF.

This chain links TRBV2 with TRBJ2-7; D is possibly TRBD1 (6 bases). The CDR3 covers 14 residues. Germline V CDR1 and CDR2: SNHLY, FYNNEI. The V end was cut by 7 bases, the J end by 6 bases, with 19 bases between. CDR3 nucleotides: TGTGCCAGCAAATTTCCAGGACAGCAAACCGAGCAGTACTTC. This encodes CASKFPGQQTEQYF. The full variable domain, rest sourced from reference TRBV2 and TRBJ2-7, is EPEVTQTPSHQVTQMGQEVILRCVPISNHLYFYWYRQILGQKVEFLVSFYNNEISEKSEIFDDQFSVERPDGSNFTLKIRSTKLEDSAMYFCASKFPGQQTEQYFGPGTRLTVT.

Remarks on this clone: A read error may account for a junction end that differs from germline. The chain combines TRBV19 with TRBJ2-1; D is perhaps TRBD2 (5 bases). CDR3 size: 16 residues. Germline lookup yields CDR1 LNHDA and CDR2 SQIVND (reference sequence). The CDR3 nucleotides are TGTGCCAGTAGTATGAAGGACGCAGGAGGCTACAGTGAGCAGTTCTTC. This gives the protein CASSMKDAGGYSEQFF.

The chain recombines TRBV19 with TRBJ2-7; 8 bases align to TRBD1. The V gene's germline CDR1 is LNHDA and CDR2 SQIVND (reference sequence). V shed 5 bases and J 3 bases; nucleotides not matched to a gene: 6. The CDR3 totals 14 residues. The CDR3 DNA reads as TGTGCCAGTAGTCGGGACAGGTGGGGCTACGAGCAGTACTTC. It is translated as CASSRDRWGYEQYF.

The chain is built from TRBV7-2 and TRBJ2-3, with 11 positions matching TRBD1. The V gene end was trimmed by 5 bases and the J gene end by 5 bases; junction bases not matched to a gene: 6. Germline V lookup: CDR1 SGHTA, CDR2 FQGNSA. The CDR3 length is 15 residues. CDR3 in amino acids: CASSRKGTGGDTQYF. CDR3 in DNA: TGTGCCAGCAGCCGTAAAGGGACAGGGGGAGATACGCAGTATTTT.

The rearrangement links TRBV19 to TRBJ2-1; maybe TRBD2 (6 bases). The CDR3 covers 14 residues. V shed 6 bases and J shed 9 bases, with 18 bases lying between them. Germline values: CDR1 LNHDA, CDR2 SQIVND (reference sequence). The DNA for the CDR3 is TGTGCCAGTAGGCCGGGACTCCCGTCGAGTGAGCAGTTCTTC. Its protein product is CASRPGLPSSEQFF.

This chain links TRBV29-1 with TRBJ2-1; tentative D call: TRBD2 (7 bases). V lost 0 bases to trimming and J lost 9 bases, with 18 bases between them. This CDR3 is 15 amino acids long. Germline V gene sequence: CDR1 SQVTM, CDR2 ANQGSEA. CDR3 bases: TGCAGCGTTGAAGAGGACAGTACTAGCGACAGTGAGCAGTTCTTC. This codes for CSVEEDSTSDSEQFF.

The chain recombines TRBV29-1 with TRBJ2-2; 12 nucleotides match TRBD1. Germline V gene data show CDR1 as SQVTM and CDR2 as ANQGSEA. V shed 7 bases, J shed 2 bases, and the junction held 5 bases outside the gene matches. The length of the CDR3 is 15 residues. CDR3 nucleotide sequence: TGCAGCGCAGGGACAGGGGGCGCAAACACCGGGGAGCTGTTTTTT. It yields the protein CSAGTGGANTGELFF.

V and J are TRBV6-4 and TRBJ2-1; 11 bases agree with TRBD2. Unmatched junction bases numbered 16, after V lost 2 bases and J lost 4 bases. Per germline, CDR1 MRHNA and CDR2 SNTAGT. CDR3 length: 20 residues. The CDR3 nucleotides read TGTGCCAGCAGTGACATATTCACCGGGACTAGCGGAGAAGGGTACAATGAGCAGTTCTTC. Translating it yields CASSDIFTGTSGEGYNEQFF.

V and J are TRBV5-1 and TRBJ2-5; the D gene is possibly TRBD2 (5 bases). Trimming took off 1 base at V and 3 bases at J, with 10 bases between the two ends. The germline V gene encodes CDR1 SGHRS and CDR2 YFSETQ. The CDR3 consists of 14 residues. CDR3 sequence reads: CASSLSSGKETQYF. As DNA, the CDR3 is TGCGCCAGCAGCTTGTCCTCGGGGAAAGAGACCCAGTACTTC. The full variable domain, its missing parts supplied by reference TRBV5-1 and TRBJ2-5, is KAGVTQTPRYLIKTRGQQVTLSCSPISGHRSVSWYQQTPGQGLQFLFEYFSETQRNKGNFPGRFSGRQFSNSRSEMNVSTLELGDSALYLCASSLSSGKETQYFGPGTRLLVL.

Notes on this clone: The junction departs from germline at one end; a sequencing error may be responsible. This CDR3 reads CACRRDSNQPQHF. CDR3 coding DNA: TGTGCCTGCAGGCGGGACAGCAATCAGCCCCAGCATTTT. This chain links TRBV6-8 with TRBJ1-5; D is perhaps TRBD1 (5 bases). Germline assignment: CDR1 MNHGY and CDR2 SAAAGT. The CDR3 totals 13 residues.

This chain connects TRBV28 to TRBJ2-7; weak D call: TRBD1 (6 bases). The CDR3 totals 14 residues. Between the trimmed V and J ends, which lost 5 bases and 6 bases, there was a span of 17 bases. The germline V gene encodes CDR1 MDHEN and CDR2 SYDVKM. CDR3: CASSMPSGTREQYF. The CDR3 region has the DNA TGTGCCAGCAGTATGCCTTCCGGGACACGCGAGCAGTACTTC.

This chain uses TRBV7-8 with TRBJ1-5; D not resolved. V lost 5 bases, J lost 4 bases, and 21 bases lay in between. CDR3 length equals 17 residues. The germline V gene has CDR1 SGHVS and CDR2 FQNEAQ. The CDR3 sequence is CASSPQTRPPQNQPQHF. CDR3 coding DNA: TGTGCCAGCAGCCCACAAACACGTCCACCCCAAAATCAGCCCCAGCATTTT.

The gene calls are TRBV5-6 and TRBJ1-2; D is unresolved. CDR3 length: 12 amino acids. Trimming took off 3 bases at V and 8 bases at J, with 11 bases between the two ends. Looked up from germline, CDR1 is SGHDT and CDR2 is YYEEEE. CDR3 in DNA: TGTGCCAGCAGCTCGACGGAAGCGGGCTACACCTTC. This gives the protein CASSSTEAGYTF.

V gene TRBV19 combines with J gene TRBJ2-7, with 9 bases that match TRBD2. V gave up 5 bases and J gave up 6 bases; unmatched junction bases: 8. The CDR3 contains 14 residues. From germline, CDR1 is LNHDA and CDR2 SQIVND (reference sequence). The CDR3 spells CASSVLAGPGEQYF. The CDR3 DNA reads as TGTGCCAGTAGTGTCCTAGCGGGACCCGGCGAGCAGTACTTC.

The CDR3 nucleotides are TGCGCCAGCAGCTTCGGGGAATTGACTAATGAAAAACTGTTTTTT. Protein product: CASSFGELTNEKLFF. The V and J genes are TRBV5-1 and TRBJ1-4; D gene ambiguous. The germline CDR1 and CDR2 sequences are SGHRS and YFSETQ. CDR3 length equals 15 residues. V was trimmed by 2 bases and J by 2 bases, leaving 10 bases between them.

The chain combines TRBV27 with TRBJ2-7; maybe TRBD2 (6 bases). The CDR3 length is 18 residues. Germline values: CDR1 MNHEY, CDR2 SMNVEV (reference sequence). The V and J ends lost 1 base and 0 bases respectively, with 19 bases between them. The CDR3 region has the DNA TGTGCCAGCAGTTTATTCGTCCGGCATAGCGGTAGCTCCTACGAGCAGTACTTC. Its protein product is CASSLFVRHSGSSYEQYF.

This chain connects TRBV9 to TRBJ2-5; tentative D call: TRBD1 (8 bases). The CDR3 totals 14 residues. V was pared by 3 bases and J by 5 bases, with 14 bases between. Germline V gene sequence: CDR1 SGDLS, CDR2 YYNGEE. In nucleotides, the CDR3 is TGTGCCAGCAGCGGACAGGGGAGGGTGGAGACCCAGTACTTC. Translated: CASSGQGRVETQYF.